This TCR beta chain originates from a study of blood T cell repertoires in COVID-19. Per the original data handling: Amplifying reference gene primers gave estimates of nucleated cell counts. Libraries were prepared by immunoSEQ multiplex PCR; TCRdb keeps only in-frame clonotypes and omits some of them. The D gene and trimming were derived from the DNA, and the V and J assignments and clone size from that table. The table lists approximately 350,000 clones, around 90% of them singletons. The J segment lost 5 bases and the V segment lost 4 bases, leaving 11 bases of the junction unmatched. Per the germline V gene, CDR1 is SGHKS and CDR2 is YYEKEE (reference sequence). This CDR3 is built from 16 residues.

Source material: peripheral blood. V gene TRBV5-5 combines with J gene TRBJ1-2, with 10 positions matching TRBD1. This TCR came from a man aged 40-49 years with acute or convalescent COVID-19. CDR3 in amino acids: CASSPVLGQGRYGYTF. As DNA, the CDR3 is TGTGCCAGCAGCCCAGTGTTGGGACAGGGGAGGTATGGCTACACCTTC.